This TCR beta chain was captured by sequencing in a study of sequential checkpoint blockade in melanoma. Overall study context: Patients were randomized 1:1 to nivolumab-then-ipilimumab or ipilimumab-then-nivolumab first-line. Each arm's sequence ended with maintenance nivolumab.

As for treatment: randomized to nivolumab then ipilimumab (arm A) or the reverse (arm B). DNA-damaging chemotherapy had not been given to any patient beforehand. Live CD3+CD8+ CD19− CD56− cells were sorted from PBMCs. TCRdb's copy holds only in-frame clones and misses some; the assay was immunoSEQ multiplex PCR. The sample has about 25,000 clones; 70% to 80% are singletons. The sample holds a few counts of this clone. The clonotype was recovered from a human donor with melanoma. This sample comprised CD8+ T cells sorted from blood (inferred from file names), obtained from a patient given nivolumab and ipilimumab in sequence.

CDR3: CASSVAPGSNQPQHF. The CDR3 nucleotides are TGTGCCAGCAGCGTAGCCCCAGGGAGCAATCAGCCCCAGCATTTT. The chain carries TRBV9 and TRBJ1-5, with D perhaps matching TRBD1 (5 bases). The ends were cut back, 0 bases at V and 1 base at J, with 8 bases in the middle. CDR1 and CDR2 from the germline V gene are SGDLS and YYNGEE. This CDR3 spans 15 amino acids.